This record covers a single T cell receptor (beta chain). Its antigen is currently not known. Base qualities are not recorded, but no much larger clone differs from it by a single base. The entry originates in a study of blood T cell repertoires in COVID-19 (dated by TCRdb to about 2020). Looking at the study overall: Collaborator samples came from the United States, Italy and Spain and covered acute and convalescent phases of COVID-19. The prospective study material was composed of cDNA or gDNA derived from T cells, B-cell-depleted T cells, or PBMCs. Deeply sampled blood TCRbeta repertoires from subjects exposed to, actively infected with, or recovered from COVID-19 were included in the dataset. The repertoires were released in a freely available public database meant as a resource for research on the immune response to SARS-CoV-2. Samples were obtained from the ongoing ImmuneRACE study (first 160 participants) and from 1,000 to 1,500 subjects provided by 6 global collaborators. A de-identified subject ID, COVID-19 status, age in years and sex were almost always included in the sample metadata. Where HLA class I and class II types were available, the types were taken from metadata supplied by the sample provider, not from assay-based typing.

Its CDR3 holds 16 amino acids, cysteine through phenylalanine. Of all the DNA, just the CDR3 is kept, 48 bases in frame from base 1. The germline V gene (reference sequence) sets CDR1 to LNHDA and CDR2 to SQIVND. Ends trimmed: V by 9 bases, J by 0 bases; bases unmatched to a gene: 7. Beyond this particular receptor, the publication reports: The amount of clinical and demographic metadata varied by source and participant and was provided uncurated.

TCRbeta CDR3 regions were amplified from genomic DNA by means of the immunoSEQ Assay, a bias-controlled multiplex PCR. In the paper's pipeline: The number of nucleated cells in each sample was estimated by amplification of reference gene primers within the assay. To quantify the absolute abundance of each unique TCRbeta CDR3 rearrangement, sequence reads were collapsed and filtered. For each sample, productive Simpson clonality was calculated by taking the square root of Simpson's diversity index across productive rearrangements. This is the immuneACCESS table as TCRdb keeps it, with only in-frame sequences that have V and J called. A part of the clones is gone; compared with another copy, unresolved V genes explain less than half, and the rest is unexplained. From that table come the V and J calls and clone size; the DNA was used to work out D and trimming. This sample comprises roughly 91,000 clones, more than 75% of them detected only once. The top ten clones comprise approximately 1.2% of the sample.

Whole blood was collected in K2EDTA tubes by collaborating institutions according to the institutions' own protocols. For TCRbeta analysis, collaborators shipped samples as frozen whole blood, isolated PBMCs, or DNA extracted from either of those sample types. The V and J genes are TRBV19 and TRBJ1-4; a stretch of 10 junction bases matches TRBD1. The material sequenced was peripheral blood. This sequence originates from a woman aged 80 or over with acute or convalescent COVID-19. This receptor has the CDR3 CASRDRGQATNEKLFF. The bases are TGTGCCAGCCGGGACAGGGGTCAAGCAACTAATGAAAAACTGTTTTTT.